This TCR beta chain was identified during a study of PD-L1 blockade in urothelial cancer. Study details: Study patients had been treated with 0 to 3 previous chemotherapy regimens. The median T cell count in blood samples was 110,000 to 150,000.

Method: immunoSEQ multiplex PCR; TCRdb's copy keeps in-frame clones and lacks some. The sample comprises about 52,000 clones, 70% to 80% of which are singletons, and 3.5% to 4.5% rests with the top ten. Note on this clone: Other DNA sequences in the sample encode the same CDR3.

V lost 1 base, J lost 1 base, and 5 bases lay in between. This CDR3 is 14 amino acids long. Germline V gene data show CDR1 as LNHDA and CDR2 as SQIVND (reference sequence). The sequence derives from a man aged 65 to 85 with urothelial cancer. Specimen: PBMCs, collected around atezolizumab (anti-PD-L1) treatment. This chain connects TRBV19 to TRBJ1-5; D remains unclear. CDR3 sequence reads: CASSIGASNQPQHF. In DNA form, the CDR3 reads TGTGCCAGTAGTATAGGGGCCAGCAATCAGCCCCAGCATTTT.